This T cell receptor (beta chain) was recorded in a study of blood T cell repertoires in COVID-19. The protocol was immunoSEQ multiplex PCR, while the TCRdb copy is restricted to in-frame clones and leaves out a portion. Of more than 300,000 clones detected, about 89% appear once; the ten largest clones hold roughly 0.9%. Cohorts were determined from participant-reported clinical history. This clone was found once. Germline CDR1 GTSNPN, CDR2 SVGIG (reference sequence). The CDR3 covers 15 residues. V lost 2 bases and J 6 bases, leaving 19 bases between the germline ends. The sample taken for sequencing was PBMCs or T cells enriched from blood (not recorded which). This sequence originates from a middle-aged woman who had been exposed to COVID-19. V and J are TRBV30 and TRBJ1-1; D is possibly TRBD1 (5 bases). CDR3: CAWSPLTPGSAEAFF. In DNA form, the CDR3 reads TGTGCCTGGAGTCCTTTGACCCCAGGGTCGGCTGAAGCTTTCTTT.